Only a few counts were recorded for the clone carrying this T cell receptor (beta chain). As yet, its antigen is unknown. Patients aged 18 to 65 had newly diagnosed hyperthyroidism lasting under 2 months. This sample was included in a study of T cells in Graves' hyperthyroidism and ophthalmopathy. At the level of the study: Staff took peripheral blood when the initial diagnosis was made, before any treatment began. Regarding the study as a whole: Through a model of 13 V-J features, ophthalmopathy was separated from stable hyperthyroidism. Most expanded thyroid clonotypes above 0.001 recurred in blood.

RNA transcripts served as the template for amplifying TCR beta CDR3 regions. The TCR CDR3 first-round RT-PCR relied on the HTBI primer set. TCRdb reprocessed the multiplex PCR reads via MiXCR and lists one record per CDR3 protein. The sample consists of fewer than 900,000 distinct CDR3 sequences, 18% of them appearing once. CDR3 size: 12 residues. The germline V gene encodes CDR1 DFQATT and CDR2 SNEGSKA (reference sequence). The germline V and J ends were trimmed by 1 base and 1 base, with 4 bases remaining between them. The V and J genes are TRBV20-1 and TRBJ1-2; D is unresolved. This TCR was sampled from a woman between 45 and 65 years old with Graves' hyperthyroidism that later progressed to Graves' ophthalmopathy. Sequencing used blood. DNA for the CDR3: TGCAGTGCTAGAGCGGTTAACTATGGCTACACCTTC. This sequence encodes CSARAVNYGYTF.